The 18 T cell receptor beta chains below come from one sample, sequenced in a study of cytomegalovirus exposure and HLA in healthy donors. The PCR had 60 Vbeta and 13 Jbeta primers. Sequenced by immunoSEQ multiplex PCR; TCRdb stores in-frame clones only, minus some. This sample contains 40,000 to 50,000 clones. Sequenced: PBMCs. These receptors all come from a woman aged 25 to 39 in good health and CMV-seronegative.

The chain couples TRBV28 to TRBJ2-5; weak D call: TRBD1 (6 bases). The CDR3 length is 15 residues. Trimming shortened V by 5 bases and J by 13 bases, and 26 bases separated the two germline ends. Looked up from germline, CDR1 is MDHEN and CDR2 is SYDVKM. The CDR3: CASSPTPTTGQTSYF. CDR3 DNA: TGTGCCAGCAGTCCCACGCCTACCACCGGACAGACCTCGTACTTC.

This chain uses TRBV4-3 with TRBJ2-7; TRBD2 aligns across 11 bases. Losses at the gene ends were 0 bases for V and 6 bases for J; bases not matched to a gene: 4. Per germline, CDR1 LGHNA and CDR2 YSLEER. The CDR3 has 15 residues. The CDR3 nucleotides read TGCGCCAGCAGCCAAGACACTAGCGGGAGAGGCGAGCAGTACTTC. Translation: CASSQDTSGRGEQYF.

The chain couples TRBV12-5 to TRBJ1-2; D remains unclear. The CDR3 sequence is 13 residues long. The germline CDR1 and CDR2 sequences are LGHNT and FRNRAP. The V and J ends lost 5 bases and 4 bases respectively, with 11 bases between them. The CDR3 here is CASGPNSLYGYTF. The CDR3 bases are TGTGCTAGTGGTCCTAATTCCCTCTATGGCTACACCTTC.

This chain connects TRBV6-5 to TRBJ2-1; D might be TRBD2 (6 bases). The CDR3 totals 11 residues. V dropped 7 bases and J dropped 6 bases, with 7 bases sitting between them. CDR1 is MNHEY, CDR2 SVGAGI, per germline. In nucleotides, the CDR3 is TGTGCCAGCACCGGGGGCAATGAGCAGTTCTTC. This translates into CASTGGNEQFF.

The chain joins TRBV6-5 to TRBJ2-7; no firm D call. V lost 0 bases and J 1 base, leaving 13 bases between the germline ends. This CDR3 has 16 residues. Germline CDR1 and CDR2: MNHEY and SVGAGI. CDR3 residues: CASSYSTYQSSYEQYF. The DNA for the CDR3 is TGTGCCAGCAGTTACTCGACTTATCAAAGTTCCTACGAGCAGTACTTC.

J is TRBJ1-1 and V is TRBV28; no definite D call. The CDR3 has 15 amino acids. The V gene lost 7 bases and the J gene lost 0 bases, with 15 bases spanning the gap. Germline V lookup: CDR1 MDHEN, CDR2 SYDVKM. CDR3 DNA: TGTGCCAGCACCCCGGGAGGGTCCGTGAACACTGAAGCTTTCTTT. Amino acid sequence: CASTPGGSVNTEAFF.

V usage is TRBV28 and J usage is TRBJ2-1; possibly TRBD2 for D (6 bases). Per germline, CDR1 MDHEN and CDR2 SYDVKM. V lost 5 bases and J lost 12, with 17 bases in between. CDR3 size: 13 residues. DNA of the CDR3: TGTGCCAGCAGTCCTCCTCGAAGGGGAGGGCAGTTCTTC. It codes for CASSPPRRGGQFF.

V and J are TRBV11-2 and TRBJ2-2; D may be TRBD1 (6 bases). The CDR3 is made up of 12 amino acids. Trimming shortened V by 4 bases and J by 8 bases, and 8 bases separated the two germline ends. The V gene's germline CDR1 is SGHAT and CDR2 FQNNGV. CDR3 amino acids: CASSSGVGELFF. CDR3 DNA sequence: TGTGCCAGCAGCTCAGGGGTTGGGGAGCTGTTTTTT. The complete variable domain, with remaining parts taken from reference TRBV11-2 and TRBJ2-2, reads EAGVAQSPRYKIIEKRQSVAFWCNPISGHATLYWYQQILGQGPKLLIQFQNNGVVDDSQLPKDRFSAERLKGVDSTLKIQPAKLEDSAVYLCASSSGVGELFFGEGSRLTVL.

The chain has TRBV19 and TRBJ1-1; 7 nucleotides line up with TRBD1. Germline V CDR1 and CDR2: LNHDA, SQIVND (reference sequence). The CDR3 covers 13 residues. After removal of 6 bases from V and 4 bases from J, the junction contained 5 bases not matched to a gene. The CDR3 region has the DNA TGTGCCAGTAGGAACCGACAGGGCACTGAAGCTTTCTTT. Translated: CASRNRQGTEAFF.

The rearrangement uses TRBV30 and TRBJ1-1; no definite D call. V lost 3 bases and J lost 7, with 12 bases in between. Germline V gene data show CDR1 as GTSNPN and CDR2 as SVGIG (reference sequence). CDR3 size: 12 residues. The CDR3 bases are TGTGCCTGGAGGGTAGTCGGGAGTGAAGCTTTCTTT. It translates to CAWRVVGSEAFF.

The chain recombines TRBV18 with TRBJ1-2, with 10 bases aligning to TRBD1. The CDR3 extends over 15 amino acids. Looked up from germline, CDR1 is KGHSH and CDR2 is LQKENI. V was clipped by 3 bases and J by 2 bases; unmatched bases: 3. The CDR3 sequence: CASSPPGQGNYGYTF. CDR3 DNA sequence: TGTGCCAGCTCACCTCCGGGACAGGGGAACTATGGCTACACCTTC.

This clone is called medium-sized based on its frequency. The chain links TRBV6-1 to TRBJ2-7; 13 nucleotides agree with TRBD2. J lost 3 bases, V lost 5 bases, and 4 bases had no gene match. The CDR3 runs 15 residues. The V gene's germline CDR1 is MNHNS and CDR2 SASEGT. CDR3 protein: CASSPRTSGSYEQYF. The CDR3 DNA reads TGTGCCAGCAGTCCCAGGACTAGCGGGAGCTACGAGCAGTACTTC.

The chain links TRBV27 to TRBJ1-5; 9 nucleotides match TRBD1. The length of the CDR3 is 12 residues. With 7 bases clipped from V and 7 bases from J, the junction kept 2 bases outside the gene matches. Germline V gene sequence: CDR1 MNHEY, CDR2 SMNVEV (reference sequence). This CDR3 reads CASKDRGQPQHF. CDR3 DNA: TGTGCCAGCAAGGACAGGGGCCAGCCCCAGCATTTT.

This CDR3 is CASSLAGFYNEQFF. In DNA form, the CDR3 reads TGTGCCAGCAGCTTAGCGGGATTCTACAATGAGCAGTTCTTC. This sequence joins TRBV11-3 and TRBJ2-1, with a tentative D call TRBD2 (5 bases). V lost 1 base, J lost 3 bases, and 7 bases lay in between. The CDR3 spans 14 residues. Germline V gene lookup returns CDR1 SGHNT and CDR2 YENEEA.

The chain couples TRBV11-2 to TRBJ2-5, with D perhaps TRBD1 (6 bases). With 3 bases removed from V and 5 bases from J, the gap between germline ends came to 16 bases. CDR1 and CDR2 from the germline V gene are SGHAT and FQNNGV. There are 15 residues in the CDR3. The CDR3 DNA sequence: TGTGCCAGCAGCTTTCTACGACAGGTTAGCGAGACCCAGTACTTC. Translated, it gives CASSFLRQVSETQYF.

The chain joins TRBV19 to TRBJ2-2, with D perhaps TRBD2 (5 bases). V lost 7 bases, J lost 6 bases, and 9 bases lay in between. CDR1 is LNHDA, CDR2 SQIVND, per germline (reference sequence). The CDR3 consists of 12 residues. The CDR3 is CASTQEAGELFF. In DNA form, the CDR3 reads TGTGCCAGTACCCAGGAGGCCGGGGAGCTGTTTTTT. Supplemented by reference TRBV19 and TRBJ2-2, the full variable domain reads DGGITQSPKYLFRKEGQNVTLSCEQNLNHDAMYWYRQDPGQGLRLIYYSQIVNDFQKGDIAEGYSVSREKKESFPLTVTSAQKNPTAFYLCASTQEAGELFFGEGSRLTVL.

The V call is TRBV6-5, the J call TRBJ1-3; TRBD1 agrees at 7 bases. CDR1 and CDR2 (germline): MNHEY, SVGAGI. J was trimmed by 4 bases and V by 2 bases; bases with no gene match: 8. There are 16 residues in the CDR3. The CDR3 bases are TGTGCCAGCAGTTACCTTAGGACAGGACCCGGAAACACCATATATTTT. It codes for CASSYLRTGPGNTIYF.

This clone is called medium-sized based on its frequency. The chain couples TRBV7-2 to TRBJ2-1, with 16 bases fitting TRBD2. Germline CDR1 and CDR2: SGHTA and FQGNSA. Trimming cost V 5 bases and J 7 bases; bases outside gene matches: 8. The CDR3 extends over 17 amino acids. The CDR3 DNA reads as TGTGCCAGCAGCAAGGGACTAGCGGGAGGGCCGGAAAATGAGCAGTTCTTC. This codes for CASSKGLAGGPENEQFF.